This is a list of T cell receptor beta chains from one sample in a study of shared clonotypes between healthy human individuals. Assay: immunoSEQ multiplex PCR; the TCRdb copy retains only in-frame clones and omits some. The repertoire holds approximately 2.5 million clones, with around 90% as singletons. The sequencing sample was made of naive CD4+ T cells sorted from blood. Every receptor here comes from a man between 18 and 29 years old in good health. Each CDR3 is given with its conserved first and last residue. The order of the fields is V gene, clone size, J gene, CDR3 protein. Clone size appears in some rows only: once, few, many, or a class for an expanded clone.

V gene: TRBV28
clone size: NA
J gene: TRBJ1-2
CDR3 protein: CASAPGQLYGYTF

V gene: TRBV20-1
clone size: NA
J gene: TRBJ1-1
CDR3 protein: CSALDVEAFF

V gene: TRBV21-1
clone size: NA
J gene: TRBJ1-2
CDR3 protein: CASSPQKLDRPNYGYTF

V gene: TRBV19
clone size: NA
J gene: TRBJ1-2
CDR3 protein: CASSADYRGNYGYTF

V gene: TRBV9
clone size: NA
J gene: TRBJ2-3
CDR3 protein: CASSLGYRDKRPTDTQYF

V gene: TRBV7-2
clone size: NA
J gene: TRBJ2-7
CDR3 protein: CASSLVPLLEQYF

V gene: TRBV7-9
clone size: NA
J gene: TRBJ1-5
CDR3 protein: CASSLSGNQPQHF

V gene: TRBV18
clone size: NA
J gene: TRBJ2-5
CDR3 protein: CASSPPGRARETQYF

V gene: TRBV5-1
clone size: NA
J gene: TRBJ1-4
CDR3 protein: CASSLRVGSEKLFF

V gene: TRBV18
clone size: NA
J gene: TRBJ1-1
CDR3 protein: CASLRRDTEAFF

V gene: TRBV5-1
clone size: NA
J gene: TRBJ2-1
CDR3 protein: CASTYGPDEHEQFF

V gene: TRBV18
clone size: NA
J gene: TRBJ2-7
CDR3 protein: CASSPAGDEQYF

V gene: TRBV19
clone size: NA
J gene: TRBJ2-1
CDR3 protein: CASSPRVAGTYNEQFF

V gene: TRBV20-1
clone size: few
J gene: TRBJ1-1
CDR3 protein: CSARREAFF

V gene: TRBV7-9
clone size: NA
J gene: TRBJ2-5
CDR3 protein: CASARRGPQETQYF

V gene: TRBV5-5
clone size: few
J gene: TRBJ1-5
CDR3 protein: CASSWMGDDSQPQHF

V gene: TRBV19
clone size: once
J gene: TRBJ2-2
CDR3 protein: CASSTTGTGSVVAGELFF

V gene: TRBV30
clone size: once
J gene: TRBJ1-6
CDR3 protein: CAWSLTGGNAPLHF

V gene: TRBV6-5
clone size: NA
J gene: TRBJ2-2
CDR3 protein: CASSYNPGNTGELFF

V gene: TRBV11-2
clone size: NA
J gene: TRBJ2-2
CDR3 protein: CASSDPTGKNTGELFF

V gene: TRBV10-1
clone size: few
J gene: TRBJ2-1
CDR3 protein: CASSENRVGEQFF

V gene: TRBV7-2
clone size: once
J gene: TRBJ2-2
CDR3 protein: CASSLGLAGTGELFF

V gene: TRBV12-5
clone size: NA
J gene: TRBJ1-1
CDR3 protein: CASGEIGAGTEAFF

V gene: TRBV7-9
clone size: NA
J gene: TRBJ1-2
CDR3 protein: CASSLDSYGYTF

V gene: TRBV10-1
clone size: NA
J gene: TRBJ1-6
CDR3 protein: CASREKRRRDRQDSPLHF

V gene: TRBV5-4
clone size: NA
J gene: TRBJ1-1
CDR3 protein: CASSVAGYLNTEAFF

V gene: TRBV5-1
clone size: NA
J gene: TRBJ2-1
CDR3 protein: CASSSNYNEQFF

V gene: TRBV5-1
clone size: NA
J gene: TRBJ2-3
CDR3 protein: CASSLGGGGYTDTQYF

V gene: TRBV29-1
clone size: NA
J gene: TRBJ2-3
CDR3 protein: CSVERDRTDTQYF

V gene: TRBV5-4
clone size: NA
J gene: TRBJ2-1
CDR3 protein: CASSFTGRESGNEQFF

V gene: TRBV5-1
clone size: NA
J gene: TRBJ1-1
CDR3 protein: CASSLGTGRAFF

V gene: TRBV5-6
clone size: NA
J gene: TRBJ2-5
CDR3 protein: CASSHLRGETQYF

V gene: TRBV18
clone size: NA
J gene: TRBJ1-1
CDR3 protein: CASSPSLGTEAFF

V gene: TRBV2
clone size: NA
J gene: TRBJ2-2
CDR3 protein: CASSDLAGENTGELFF

V gene: TRBV15
clone size: NA
J gene: TRBJ2-6
CDR3 protein: CATSRDDFGSGANVLTF

V gene: TRBV27
clone size: NA
J gene: TRBJ2-7
CDR3 protein: CASSRDNSYEQYF

V gene: TRBV19
clone size: NA
J gene: TRBJ2-3
CDR3 protein: CASSPSMGTEMDTQYF

V gene: TRBV28
clone size: NA
J gene: TRBJ1-2
CDR3 protein: CASSRPPNYGYTF

V gene: TRBV11-2
clone size: NA
J gene: TRBJ2-7
CDR3 protein: CASSSSGSETYEQYF

V gene: TRBV2
clone size: once
J gene: TRBJ2-7
CDR3 protein: CASSEGGGLGEQYF

V gene: TRBV9
clone size: NA
J gene: TRBJ2-5
CDR3 protein: CASSAGTAQETQYF

V gene: TRBV7-7
clone size: NA
J gene: TRBJ2-5
CDR3 protein: CASSQSWTRQETQYF

V gene: TRBV25-1
clone size: NA
J gene: TRBJ2-4
CDR3 protein: CASSEANGQGNIQYF

V gene: TRBV6-1
clone size: NA
J gene: TRBJ1-1
CDR3 protein: CASSRDRGPEAFF

V gene: TRBV18
clone size: NA
J gene: TRBJ2-7
CDR3 protein: CASSPSSGGRSYEQYF

V gene: TRBV9
clone size: NA
J gene: TRBJ2-1
CDR3 protein: CASSVATLAGRHNEQFF

V gene: TRBV29-1
clone size: few
J gene: TRBJ1-1
CDR3 protein: CSVVHTEAFF

V gene: TRBV2
clone size: NA
J gene: TRBJ2-5
CDR3 protein: CASSTQGETQYF

V gene: TRBV19
clone size: NA
J gene: TRBJ2-7
CDR3 protein: CASSLAGGWDSYEQYF

V gene: TRBV9
clone size: NA
J gene: TRBJ2-3
CDR3 protein: CASSSPRLAGGENTQYF

V gene: TRBV4-3
clone size: once
J gene: TRBJ1-5
CDR3 protein: CASSQNRGSNQPQHF

V gene: TRBV7-2
clone size: NA
J gene: TRBJ1-6
CDR3 protein: CASSPGHSSYNSPLHF

V gene: TRBV9
clone size: NA
J gene: TRBJ2-3
CDR3 protein: CASSSDRTDTQYF